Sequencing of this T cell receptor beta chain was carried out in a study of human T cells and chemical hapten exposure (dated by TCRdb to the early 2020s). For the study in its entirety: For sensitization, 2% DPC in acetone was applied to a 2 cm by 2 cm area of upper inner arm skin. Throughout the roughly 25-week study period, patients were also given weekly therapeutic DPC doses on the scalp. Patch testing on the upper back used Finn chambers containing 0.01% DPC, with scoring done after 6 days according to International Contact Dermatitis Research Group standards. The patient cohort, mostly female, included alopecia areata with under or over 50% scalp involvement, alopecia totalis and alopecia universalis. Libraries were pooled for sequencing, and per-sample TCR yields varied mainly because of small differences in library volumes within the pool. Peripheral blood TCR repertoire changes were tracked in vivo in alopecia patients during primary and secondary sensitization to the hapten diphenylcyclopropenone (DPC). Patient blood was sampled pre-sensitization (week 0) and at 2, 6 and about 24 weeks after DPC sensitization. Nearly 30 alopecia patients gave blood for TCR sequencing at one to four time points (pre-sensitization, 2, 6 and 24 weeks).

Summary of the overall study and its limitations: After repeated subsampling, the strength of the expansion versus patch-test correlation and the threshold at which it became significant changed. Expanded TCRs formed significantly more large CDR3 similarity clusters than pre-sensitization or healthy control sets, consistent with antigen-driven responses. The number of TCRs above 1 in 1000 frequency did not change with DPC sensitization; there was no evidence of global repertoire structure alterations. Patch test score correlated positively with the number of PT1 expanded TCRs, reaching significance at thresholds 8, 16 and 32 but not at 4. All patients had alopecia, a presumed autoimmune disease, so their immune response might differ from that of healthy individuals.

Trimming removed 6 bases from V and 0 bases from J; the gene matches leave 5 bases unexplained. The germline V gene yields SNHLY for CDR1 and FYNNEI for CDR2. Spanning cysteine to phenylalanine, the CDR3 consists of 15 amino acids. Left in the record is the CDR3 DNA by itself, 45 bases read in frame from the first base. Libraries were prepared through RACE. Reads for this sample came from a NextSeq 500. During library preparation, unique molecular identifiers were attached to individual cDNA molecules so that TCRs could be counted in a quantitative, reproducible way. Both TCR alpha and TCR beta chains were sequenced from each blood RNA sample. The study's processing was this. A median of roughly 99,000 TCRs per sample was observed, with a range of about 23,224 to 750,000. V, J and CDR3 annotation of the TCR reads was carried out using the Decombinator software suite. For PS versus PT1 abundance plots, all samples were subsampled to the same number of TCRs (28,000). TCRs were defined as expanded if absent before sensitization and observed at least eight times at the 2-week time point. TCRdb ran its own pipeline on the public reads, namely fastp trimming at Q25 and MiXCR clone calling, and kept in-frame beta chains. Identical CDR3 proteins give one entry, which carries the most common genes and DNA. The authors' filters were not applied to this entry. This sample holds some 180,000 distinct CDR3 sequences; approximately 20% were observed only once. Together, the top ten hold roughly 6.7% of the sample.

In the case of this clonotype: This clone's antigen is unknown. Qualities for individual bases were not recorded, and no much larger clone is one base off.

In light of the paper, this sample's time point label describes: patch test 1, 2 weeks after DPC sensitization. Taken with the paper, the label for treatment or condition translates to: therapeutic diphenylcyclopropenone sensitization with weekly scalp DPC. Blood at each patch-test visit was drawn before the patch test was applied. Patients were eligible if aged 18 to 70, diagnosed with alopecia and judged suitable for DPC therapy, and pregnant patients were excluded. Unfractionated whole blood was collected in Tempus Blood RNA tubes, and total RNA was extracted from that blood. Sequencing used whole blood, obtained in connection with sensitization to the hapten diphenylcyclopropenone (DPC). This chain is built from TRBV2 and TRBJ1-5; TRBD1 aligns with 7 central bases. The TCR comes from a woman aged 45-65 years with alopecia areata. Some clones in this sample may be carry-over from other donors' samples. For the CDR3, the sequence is CASSQGQVSNQPQHF. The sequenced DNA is TGTGCCAGCAGCCAAGGACAGGTTAGCAATCAGCCCCAGCATTTT.